The TCR beta chain described here comes from a study of T-cell reconstitution after alpha-beta-depleted transplantation in children. Points from the study as a whole: Counts and diversity of T cells one year after transplant came mostly from newly produced T cells.

To note about this clonotype: The antigen remains undetermined.

Unique molecular identifiers were incorporated into the prepared TCRbeta library. TCRdb passed the PCR reads through MiXCR, listing each CDR3 protein once. The repertoire consists of about 310,000 distinct CDR3 sequences, with approximately 23% occurring once and the leading ten covering approximately 9.9%. This CDR3 is built from 13 residues. The germline V gene encodes CDR1 ENHRY and CDR2 SYGVKD. Trimming removed 6 bases from V and 3 bases from J, with 10 bases in between. The receptor was isolated from a male patient aged 10-17 years who had a stem cell transplant for acute lymphoblastic leukemia, so the T cells may come from the graft donor. V is TRBV10-3 and J is TRBJ2-3; unclear D gene. This specimen was PBMCs, mostly from graft donor cells, taken 180 days after TCRalphabeta/CD19-depleted stem cell transplant. The CDR3 region is CAIRPEITDTQYF. In nucleotides, the CDR3 is TGTGCCATCAGGCCTGAAATTACAGATACGCAGTATTTT.